What follows are 14 T cell receptor beta chains derived from one specimen sequenced in a study of control samples from healthy donors and cancer patients. Profiled with immunoSEQ multiplex PCR; TCRdb holds only in-frame clones, not every one. The sample has around 27,000 clones; around 85% are singletons. The sample comprised PBMCs. These receptors all stem from an older woman with head and neck cancer.

The chain employs TRBV4-2 and TRBJ1-4; D is ambiguous. The CDR3 is 16 residues long. Germline assignment: CDR1 LGHNA and CDR2 YNFKEQ. Trimming removed 0 bases from V and 0 bases from J, with 8 bases in between. CDR3 residues: CASSQEGMPTNEKLFF. The CDR3 nucleotides read TGTGCCAGCAGCCAAGAGGGTATGCCAACTAATGAAAAACTGTTTTTT.

The chain employs TRBV6-2 or TRBV6-3 and TRBJ2-1; 12 bases are shared with TRBD2. The V and J ends lost 4 bases and 7 bases, in that order; junction bases with no gene match: 11. Germline loops: CDR1 MNHEY, CDR2 SVGEGT. The CDR3 is 17 residues long. For the CDR3, the DNA is TGTGCCAGCAGTTTTTCCCTAGCGGGGGGGTTTTCGAATGAGCAGTTCTTC. Translation: CASSFSLAGGFSNEQFF.

This chain links TRBV4-1 with TRBJ2-3, with 9 positions matching TRBD1. The length of the CDR3 is 18 residues. Looked up from germline, CDR1 is MGHRA and CDR2 is YSYEKL. With 2 bases clipped from V and 0 bases from J, the junction kept 9 bases outside the gene matches. The CDR3 sequence is CASSQFTPGQGSTDTQYF. DNA of the CDR3: TGCGCCAGCAGCCAATTTACTCCGGGACAGGGTAGCACAGATACGCAGTATTTT.

This chain joins TRBV3-1 (or the pseudogene TRBV3-2) and TRBJ2-2, with D possibly being TRBD2 (6 bases). V lost 0 bases, J lost 5 bases, and 16 bases lay in between. Looked up from germline, CDR1 is LGHDT and CDR2 is YNNKEL (reference sequence). This CDR3 spans 17 amino acids. The CDR3 spells CASSQDGGTWYTGELFF. DNA of the CDR3: TGTGCCAGCAGCCAAGATGGGGGGACCTGGTATACCGGGGAGCTGTTTTTT.

The chain uses TRBV2 and TRBJ1-5, with 7 bases that match TRBD1. This CDR3 is built from 15 residues. The germline CDR1 and CDR2 sequences are SNHLY and FYNNEI. V gave up 6 bases and J gave up 8 bases; unmatched junction bases: 13. The CDR3 DNA reads TGTGCCAGCAGAGGAACGGACAGGTCTTCTGAGCCCCAGCATTTT. Residues: CASRGTDRSSEPQHF. The variable domain in full, with the rest retrieved from reference TRBV2 and TRBJ1-5, is EPEVTQTPSHQVTQMGQEVILRCVPISNHLYFYWYRQILGQKVEFLVSFYNNEISEKSEIFDDQFSVERPDGSNFTLKIRSTKLEDSAMYFCASRGTDRSSEPQHFGDGTRLSIL.

This rearrangement joins TRBV19 to TRBJ2-2, with D perhaps being TRBD1 or TRBD2 (5 bases each). Trimming stripped 6 bases from V and 0 bases from J, with 8 bases between. Germline values: CDR1 LNHDA, CDR2 SQIVND (reference sequence). This CDR3 comprises 14 residues. For the CDR3, the DNA is TGTGCCAGTAGAGGGACGGCGAACACCGGGGAGCTGTTTTTT. This encodes CASRGTANTGELFF.

V usage is TRBV6-5 and J usage is TRBJ2-7, with D tentatively TRBD1 (6 bases). This CDR3 comprises 13 residues. Trimming stripped 6 bases from V and 2 bases from J, with 11 bases between. Germline V gene lookup returns CDR1 MNHEY and CDR2 SVGAGI. The DNA of the CDR3 is TGTGCCAGCAGCTGGACAGTAACCTACGAGCAGTACTTC. This translates into CASSWTVTYEQYF.

The chain carries TRBV5-5 and TRBJ2-7, with 11 bases aligning to TRBD2. Germline CDR1 reads SGHKS; CDR2 reads YYEKEE (reference sequence). Trimming at V came to 3 bases and at J to 3 bases, leaving 11 bases not matched to a gene. This CDR3 has 17 residues. CDR3 DNA sequence: TGTGCCAGCAGCTCGGGCCGGGGGACTAGCGGAAACTACGAGCAGTACTTC. Protein sequence: CASSSGRGTSGNYEQYF.

The chain recombines TRBV7-6 with TRBJ1-1; D gene unclear. Trimming took 1 base from V and 1 from J, leaving 7 bases between them. CDR1 and CDR2 (germline): SGHVS, FNYEAQ. CDR3 length: 14 residues. CDR3 protein: CASSLVPANTEAFF. The CDR3 DNA is TGTGCCAGCAGCTTAGTTCCAGCGAACACTGAAGCTTTCTTT.

This clone was seen just once. J is TRBJ1-4 and V is TRBV2, with 8 bases matching TRBD1. Germline CDR1 SNHLY, CDR2 FYNNEI. The CDR3 length is 14 residues. V trimming: 4 bases; J trimming: 4 bases; junction bases outside the gene matches: 2. This chain's CDR3 is CASSGTGINEKLFF. The CDR3 DNA reads TGTGCCAGCAGTGGGACAGGGATTAATGAAAAACTGTTTTTT.

The CDR3: CASGGDRIFGNTIYF. The DNA of the CDR3 is TGTGCCAGCGGGGGGGACAGGATCTTCGGAAACACCATATATTTT. The V gene is TRBV2, the J gene TRBJ1-3; 8 bases align to TRBD1. The V gene end was trimmed by 8 bases and the J gene end by 4 bases; junction bases not matched to a gene: 10. The CDR3 loop spans 15 amino acids. Germline V gene data show CDR1 as SNHLY and CDR2 as FYNNEI.

The genes are TRBV7-2 and TRBJ2-7, with 8 bases identical to TRBD1. CDR3 length equals 16 residues. The V and J ends lost 1 base and 2 bases, in that order; junction bases with no gene match: 7. CDR1 is SGHTA, CDR2 FQGNSA, per germline. The CDR3: CASSLVHQGAAYEQYF. CDR3 bases: TGTGCCAGCAGCTTAGTACACCAGGGGGCTGCCTACGAGCAGTACTTC.

The V gene is TRBV12-3 or TRBV12-4, the J gene TRBJ2-1; D call uncertain. This CDR3 comprises 12 residues. The ends were cut back, 3 bases at V and 6 bases at J, with 6 bases in the middle. The CDR3 loop is CASSFPGNEQFF. In DNA, the CDR3 is TGTGCCAGCAGTTTCCCCGGCAATGAGCAGTTCTTC.

The V gene is TRBV19, the J gene TRBJ2-5; unclear D gene. CDR3 length: 15 residues. V was pared by 2 bases and J by 4 bases, with 14 bases between. Germline V gene sequence: CDR1 LNHDA, CDR2 SQIVND (reference sequence). Written as DNA, the CDR3 is TGTGCCAGTAGTATATCCCGACCCGGAAGAGAGACCCAGTACTTC. Amino acid sequence: CASSISRPGRETQYF.